This section outlines one TCR beta chain sequence together with its context. Its cognate antigen is unknown. These data belong to a study of T cell responses to AZD1222 COVID-19 vaccine. Germline loops: CDR1 MNHEY, CDR2 SVGEGT. The junction had 8 bases not matched to a gene; V was cut back by 4 bases and J by 5 bases. The CDR3 contains 16 residues. Sequencing was performed with immunoSEQ multiplex PCR; in TCRdb, only in-frame clones are kept and a portion is missing. The data hold about 140,000 clones, with less than 95% observed a single time. Whole-study findings and limits: Spike-specific TCR breadth and depth went up after people got two AZD1222 doses. Possibly, clonal diversity was underestimated; donors were largely white British and included more females. With dominance at 160-218 and 743-854, vaccine-associated CD4 TCRs spanned spike.

The clonotype comes from an adult who received the MenACWY meningococcal vaccine as a control. J is TRBJ2-1 and V is TRBV6-2 or TRBV6-3; 10 nucleotides align to TRBD2. Source: peripheral blood, taken 28 days after the second dose of the MenACWY control vaccine. The CDR3 DNA reads TGTGCCAGCAGTTTCCCACCCGGGACTAGCGACAATGAGCAGTTCTTC. The encoded protein is CASSFPPGTSDNEQFF.